This T cell receptor (beta chain) was obtained from a study of blood T cell repertoires in COVID-19. The CDR3 runs 13 residues. The ends were cut back, 5 bases at V and 7 bases at J, with 11 bases in the middle. CDR1 is SGHAT and CDR2 is FQDESV in the germline V gene (reference sequence). Original processing notes: By means of reference gene primer amplification, nucleated cell counts were estimated. Sequencing used immunoSEQ multiplex PCR; TCRdb keeps in-frame clones, though not all of them. That table is the source of V, J and clone size, and D and trimming were worked out from the DNA. The table has around 130,000 clones, 75% to 90% seen once; the top ten hold over 9.5%.

Sequenced input: peripheral blood. This sequence originates from a man in his 60s with active or convalescent COVID-19. The chain carries TRBV11-1 and TRBJ2-2; TRBD1 is a possible D gene (5 bases). CDR3 in DNA: TGTGCCAGCAGCCCTAGGGGTATCGGGGAGCTGTTTTTT. Its protein is CASSPRGIGELFF.